The clone carrying this T cell receptor (beta chain) turned up a few times. This sample is drawn from a study of control samples from healthy donors and cancer patients. Clones were sequenced by immunoSEQ multiplex PCR, and TCRdb holds only the in-frame ones, with some missing. The sample holds around 100,000 clones, roughly 91% seen once. The CDR3 length is 16 residues. Germline trimming cut 3 bases from V and 5 bases from J; bases unmatched to any gene: 10. In germline, CDR1 is SGHDN, CDR2 FVKESK. Sequencing was done on a sample of PBMCs. The clonotype comes from a man aged 55 to 70 with lung cancer. The J gene is TRBJ1-1, the V gene TRBV14, with TRBD1 identical over 9 bases. The CDR3 reads CASSHLPGQGRTEAFF. The CDR3 DNA follows: TGTGCCAGCAGCCACCTACCGGGACAGGGAAGAACTGAAGCTTTCTTT.